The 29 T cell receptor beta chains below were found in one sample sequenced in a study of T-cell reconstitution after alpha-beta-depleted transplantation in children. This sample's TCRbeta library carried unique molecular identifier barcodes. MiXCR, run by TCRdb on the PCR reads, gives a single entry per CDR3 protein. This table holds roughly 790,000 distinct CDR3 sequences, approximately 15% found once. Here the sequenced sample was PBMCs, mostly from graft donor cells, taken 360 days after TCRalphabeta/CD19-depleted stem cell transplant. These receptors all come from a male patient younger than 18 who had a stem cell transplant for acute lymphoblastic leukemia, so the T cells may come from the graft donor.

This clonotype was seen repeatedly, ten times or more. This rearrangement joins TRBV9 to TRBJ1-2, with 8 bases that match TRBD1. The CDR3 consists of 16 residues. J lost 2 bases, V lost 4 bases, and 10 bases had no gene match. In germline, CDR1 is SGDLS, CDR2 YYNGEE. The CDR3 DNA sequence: TGTGCCAGCAGCTCTACAGGACAGGGAGAGAACTATGGCTACACCTTC. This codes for CASSSTGQGENYGYTF.

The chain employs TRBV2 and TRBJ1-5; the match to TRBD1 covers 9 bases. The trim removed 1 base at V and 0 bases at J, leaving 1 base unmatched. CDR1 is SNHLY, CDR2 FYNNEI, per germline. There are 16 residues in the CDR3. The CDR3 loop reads CASSEVTGGSNQPQHF. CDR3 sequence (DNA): TGTGCCAGCAGTGAAGTGACAGGGGGTAGCAATCAGCCCCAGCATTTT.

The CDR3 loop is CASSLWGLETINEQFF. The CDR3 region has the DNA TGTGCCAGCAGCTTGTGGGGACTAGAAACGATCAATGAGCAGTTCTTC. This sequence joins TRBV7-2 and TRBJ2-1, with TRBD2 matching 8 bases. CDR3 length: 16 amino acids. V dropped 3 bases and J dropped 6; count of bases not matched to a gene: 10. The germline CDR1 and CDR2 sequences are SGHTA and FQGNSA.

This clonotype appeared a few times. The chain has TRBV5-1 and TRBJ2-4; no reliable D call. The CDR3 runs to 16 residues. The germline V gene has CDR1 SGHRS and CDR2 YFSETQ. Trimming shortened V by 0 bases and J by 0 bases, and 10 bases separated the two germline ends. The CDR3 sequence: CASSLVGSIAKNIQYF. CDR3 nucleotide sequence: TGCGCCAGCAGCTTGGTGGGTTCTATAGCCAAAAACATTCAGTACTTC.

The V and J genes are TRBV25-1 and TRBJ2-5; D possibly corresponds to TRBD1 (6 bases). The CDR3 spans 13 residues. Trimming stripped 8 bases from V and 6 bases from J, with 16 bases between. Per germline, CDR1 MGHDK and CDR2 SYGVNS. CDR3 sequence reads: CASGPTGSKTQYF. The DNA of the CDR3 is TGTGCCAGCGGCCCGACAGGTTCGAAGACCCAGTACTTC.

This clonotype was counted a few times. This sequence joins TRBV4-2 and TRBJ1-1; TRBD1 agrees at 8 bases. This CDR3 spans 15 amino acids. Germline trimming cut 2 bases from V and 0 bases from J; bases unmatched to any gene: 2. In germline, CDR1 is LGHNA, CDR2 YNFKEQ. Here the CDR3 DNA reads TGTGCCAGCAGCCAACAGGGGGCGGTGAACACTGAAGCTTTCTTT. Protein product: CASSQQGAVNTEAFF.

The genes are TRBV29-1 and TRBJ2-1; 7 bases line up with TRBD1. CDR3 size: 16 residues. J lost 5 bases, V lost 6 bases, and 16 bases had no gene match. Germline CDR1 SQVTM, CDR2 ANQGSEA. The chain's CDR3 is CSVRDRDSPPNNEQFF. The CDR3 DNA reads TGCAGCGTCCGCGACCGGGACAGCCCACCAAACAATGAGCAGTTCTTC.

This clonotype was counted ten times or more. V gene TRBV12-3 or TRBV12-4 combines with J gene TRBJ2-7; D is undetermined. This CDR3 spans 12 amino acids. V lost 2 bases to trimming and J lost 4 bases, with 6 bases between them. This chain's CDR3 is CASSLLGYEQYF. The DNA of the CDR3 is TGTGCCAGCAGTTTATTGGGATACGAGCAGTACTTC.

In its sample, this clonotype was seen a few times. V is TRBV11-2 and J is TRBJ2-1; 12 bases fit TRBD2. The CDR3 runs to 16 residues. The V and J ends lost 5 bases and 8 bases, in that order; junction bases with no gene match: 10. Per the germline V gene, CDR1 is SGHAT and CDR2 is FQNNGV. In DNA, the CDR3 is TGTGCCAGCAGCACACTCGGACTAGCGGGATTCTATGAGCAGTTCTTC. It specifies CASSTLGLAGFYEQFF.

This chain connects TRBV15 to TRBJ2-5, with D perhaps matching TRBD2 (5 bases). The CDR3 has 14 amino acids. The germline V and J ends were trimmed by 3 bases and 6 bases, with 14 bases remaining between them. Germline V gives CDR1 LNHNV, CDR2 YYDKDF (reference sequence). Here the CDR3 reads CATSSQGSRKTQYF. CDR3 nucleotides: TGTGCCACCAGCAGCCAAGGGAGCAGGAAGACCCAGTACTTC.

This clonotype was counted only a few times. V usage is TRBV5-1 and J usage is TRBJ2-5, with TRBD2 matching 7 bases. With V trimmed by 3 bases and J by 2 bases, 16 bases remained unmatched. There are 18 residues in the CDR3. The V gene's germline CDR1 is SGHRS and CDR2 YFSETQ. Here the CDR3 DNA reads TGCGCCAGCAGCTATTACTATTCCCCCGGCGGGGGACAAGAGACCCAGTACTTC. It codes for CASSYYYSPGGGQETQYF. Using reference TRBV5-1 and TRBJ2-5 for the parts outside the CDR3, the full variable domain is KAGVTQTPRYLIKTRGQQVTLSCSPISGHRSVSWYQQTPGQGLQFLFEYFSETQRNKGNFPGRFSGRQFSNSRSEMNVSTLELGDSALYLCASSYYYSPGGGQETQYFGPGTRLLVL.

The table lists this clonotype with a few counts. The CDR3 loop reads CSARYPLAGLTDTQYF. In nucleotides, the CDR3 is TGCAGTGCTAGGTATCCCCTAGCGGGATTAACAGATACGCAGTATTTT. The chain joins TRBV20-1 to TRBJ2-3; 9 bases agree with TRBD2. The germline gives CDR1 DFQATT, CDR2 SNEGSKA (reference sequence). CDR3 length: 16 amino acids. The V and J ends lost 3 bases and 3 bases, in that order; junction bases with no gene match: 10.

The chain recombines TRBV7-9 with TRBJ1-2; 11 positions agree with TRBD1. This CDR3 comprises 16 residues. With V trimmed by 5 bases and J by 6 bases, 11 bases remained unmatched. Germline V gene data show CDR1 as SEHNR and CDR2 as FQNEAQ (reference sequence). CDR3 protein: CASSARWTGGRHGYTF. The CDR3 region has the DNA TGTGCCAGCAGCGCCAGGTGGACAGGGGGCAGACATGGCTACACCTTC.

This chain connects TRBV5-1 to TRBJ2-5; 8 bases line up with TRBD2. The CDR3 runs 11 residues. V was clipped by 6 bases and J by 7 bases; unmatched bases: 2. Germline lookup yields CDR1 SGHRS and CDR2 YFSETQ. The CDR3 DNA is TGCGCCAGCAACCTAGCGGGGACCCAGTACTTC. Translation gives CASNLAGTQYF.

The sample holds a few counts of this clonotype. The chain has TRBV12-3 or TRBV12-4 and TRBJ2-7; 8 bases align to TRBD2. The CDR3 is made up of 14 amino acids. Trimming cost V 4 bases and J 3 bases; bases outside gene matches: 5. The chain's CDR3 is CASSSKREYYEQYF. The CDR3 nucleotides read TGTGCCAGCAGTTCAAAGCGGGAGTACTACGAGCAGTACTTC.

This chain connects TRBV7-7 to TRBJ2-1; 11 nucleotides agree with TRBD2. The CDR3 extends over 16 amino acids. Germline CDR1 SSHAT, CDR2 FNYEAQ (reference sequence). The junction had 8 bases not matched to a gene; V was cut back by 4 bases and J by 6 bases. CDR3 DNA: TGTGCCAGCAGCTACCATAGCGGGAGGGCAGGCAATGAGCAGTTCTTC. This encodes CASSYHSGRAGNEQFF.

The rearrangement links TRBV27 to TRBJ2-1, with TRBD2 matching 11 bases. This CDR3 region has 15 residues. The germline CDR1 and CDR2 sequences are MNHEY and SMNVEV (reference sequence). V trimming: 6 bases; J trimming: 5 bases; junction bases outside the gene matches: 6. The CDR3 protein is CASSRGLADDNEQFF. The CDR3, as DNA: TGTGCCAGCAGCCGGGGACTAGCGGACGACAATGAGCAGTTCTTC.

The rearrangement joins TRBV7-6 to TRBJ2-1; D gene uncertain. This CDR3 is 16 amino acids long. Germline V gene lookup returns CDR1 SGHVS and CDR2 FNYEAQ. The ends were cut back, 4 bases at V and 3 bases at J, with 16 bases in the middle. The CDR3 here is CASSSDPGRRYNEQFF. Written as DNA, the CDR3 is TGTGCCAGCAGCTCCGACCCGGGCCGACGCTACAATGAGCAGTTCTTC.

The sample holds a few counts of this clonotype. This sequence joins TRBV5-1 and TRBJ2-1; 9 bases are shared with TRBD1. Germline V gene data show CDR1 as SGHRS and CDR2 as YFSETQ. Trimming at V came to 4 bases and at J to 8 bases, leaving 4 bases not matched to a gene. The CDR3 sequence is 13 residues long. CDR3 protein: CASSKGQGDEQFF. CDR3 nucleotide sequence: TGCGCCAGCAGCAAGGGACAGGGCGATGAGCAGTTCTTC. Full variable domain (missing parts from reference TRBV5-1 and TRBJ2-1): KAGVTQTPRYLIKTRGQQVTLSCSPISGHRSVSWYQQTPGQGLQFLFEYFSETQRNKGNFPGRFSGRQFSNSRSEMNVSTLELGDSALYLCASSKGQGDEQFFGPGTRLTVL.

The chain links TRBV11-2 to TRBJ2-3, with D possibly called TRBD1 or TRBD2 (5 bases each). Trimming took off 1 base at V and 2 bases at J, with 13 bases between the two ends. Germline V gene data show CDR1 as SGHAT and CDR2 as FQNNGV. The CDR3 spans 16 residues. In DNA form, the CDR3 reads TGTGCCAGCAGCTTAGTATGGGACCGACTCACAGATACGCAGTATTTT. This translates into CASSLVWDRLTDTQYF. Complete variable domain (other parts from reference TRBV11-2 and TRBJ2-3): EAGVAQSPRYKIIEKRQSVAFWCNPISGHATLYWYQQILGQGPKLLIQFQNNGVVDDSQLPKDRFSAERLKGVDSTLKIQPAKLEDSAVYLCASSLVWDRLTDTQYFGPGTRLTVL.

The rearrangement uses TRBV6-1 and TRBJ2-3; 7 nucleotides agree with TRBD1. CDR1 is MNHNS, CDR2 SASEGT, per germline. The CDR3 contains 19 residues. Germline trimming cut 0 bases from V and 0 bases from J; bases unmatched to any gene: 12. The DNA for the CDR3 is TGTGCCAGCAGTGAAGCTTTCCCATGGGACAGATTAAGCACAGATACGCAGTATTTT. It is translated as CASSEAFPWDRLSTDTQYF.

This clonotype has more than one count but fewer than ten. The CDR3 reads CASSTRGGVTDTQYF. The CDR3 region has the DNA TGTGCCAGCAGTACCCGGGGCGGGGTGACAGATACGCAGTATTTT. The J gene is TRBJ2-3, the V gene TRBV11-1; possible D gene TRBD2, 6 bases. The V end lost 6 bases, the J end lost 3 bases, and 16 bases lay between the germline ends. The CDR3 is made up of 15 amino acids. Germline assignment: CDR1 SGHAT and CDR2 FQDESV (reference sequence).

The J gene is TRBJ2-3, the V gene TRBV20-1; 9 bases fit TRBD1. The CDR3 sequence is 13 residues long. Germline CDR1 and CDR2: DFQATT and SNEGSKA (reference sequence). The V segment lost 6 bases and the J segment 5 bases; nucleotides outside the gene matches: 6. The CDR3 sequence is CSAVQGAKDTQYF. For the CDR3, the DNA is TGCAGTGCGGTACAGGGGGCAAAAGATACGCAGTATTTT.

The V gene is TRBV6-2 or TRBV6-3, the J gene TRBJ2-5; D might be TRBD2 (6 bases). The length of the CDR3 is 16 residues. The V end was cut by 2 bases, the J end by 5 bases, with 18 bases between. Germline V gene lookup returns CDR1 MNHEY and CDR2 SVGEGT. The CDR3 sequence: CASSYASGPREETQYF. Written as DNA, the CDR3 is TGTGCCAGCAGTTACGCGTCCGGGCCTCGGGAGGAGACCCAGTACTTC.

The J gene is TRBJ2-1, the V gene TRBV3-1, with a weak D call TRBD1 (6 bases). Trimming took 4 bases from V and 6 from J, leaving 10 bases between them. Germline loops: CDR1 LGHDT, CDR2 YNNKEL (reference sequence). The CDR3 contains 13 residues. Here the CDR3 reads CASSLRGSNEQFF. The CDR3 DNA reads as TGTGCCAGCAGCCTTAGGGGGTCCAATGAGCAGTTCTTC.

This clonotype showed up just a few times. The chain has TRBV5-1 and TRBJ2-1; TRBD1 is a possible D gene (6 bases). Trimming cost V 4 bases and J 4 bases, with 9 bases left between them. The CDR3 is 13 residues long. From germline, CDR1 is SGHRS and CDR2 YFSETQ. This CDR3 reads CASSKGDYNEQFF. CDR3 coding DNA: TGCGCCAGCAGCAAGGGGGATTACAATGAGCAGTTCTTC.

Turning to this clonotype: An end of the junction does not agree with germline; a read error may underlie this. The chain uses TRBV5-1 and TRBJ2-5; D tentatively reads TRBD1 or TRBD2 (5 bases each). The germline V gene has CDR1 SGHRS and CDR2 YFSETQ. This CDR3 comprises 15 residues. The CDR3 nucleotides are TGCGCCAGGAGCTACCACGGGGCCAGAAAAGAGACCCAGTACTTC. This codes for CARSYHGARKETQYF.

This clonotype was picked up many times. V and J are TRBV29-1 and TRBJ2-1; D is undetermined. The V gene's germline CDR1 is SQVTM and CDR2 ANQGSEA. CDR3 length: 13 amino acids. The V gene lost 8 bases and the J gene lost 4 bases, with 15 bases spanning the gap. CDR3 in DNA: TGCAGCTTAGCAGGTTACAAATACAATGAGCAGTTCTTC. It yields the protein CSLAGYKYNEQFF.

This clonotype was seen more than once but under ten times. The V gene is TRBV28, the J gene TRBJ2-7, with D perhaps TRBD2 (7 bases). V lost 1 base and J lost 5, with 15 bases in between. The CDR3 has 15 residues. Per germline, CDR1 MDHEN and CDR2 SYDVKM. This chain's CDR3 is CASSLSGGPVNEQYF. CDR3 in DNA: TGTGCCAGCAGTTTATCCGGGGGGCCTGTTAACGAGCAGTACTTC.